A selection of T cell receptor beta chains follows, all from one sample in a study of T cells after posttransplantation cyclophosphamide. This table comes from immunoSEQ multiplex PCR, and its TCRdb copy is limited to in-frame clones, with some not included. Seen here are tens of thousands of clones, 90% to 95% observed once, and the top ten hold under 3%. Input material: PBMCs. The receptors stem from a woman under 40 in good health and a related stem cell transplant donor. Each CDR3 is given with its conserved first and last residue. The order of the fields is clone size, D gene, V gene, J gene, CDR3 protein, CDR3 DNA. D genes are given only for firm matches. The size entry is marked missing in some rows and otherwise reads once, few, many or a size class.

abundance: few
d_gene: NA
v_gene: TRBV9
j_gene: TRBJ2-2
CDR3aa: CASSGVVGNTGELFF
CDR3nt: TGTGCCAGCAGCGGGGTCGTGGGGAACACCGGGGAGCTGTTTTTT

abundance: NA
d_gene: NA
v_gene: TRBV6-5
j_gene: TRBJ1-3
CDR3aa: CASSYSGDSGNTIYF
CDR3nt: TGTGCCAGCAGTTACTCGGGGGACTCTGGAAACACCATATATTTT

abundance: NA
d_gene: NA
v_gene: TRBV4-2
j_gene: TRBJ1-5
CDR3aa: CASSQDRPREPQHF
CDR3nt: TGTGCCAGCAGCCAAGACCGGCCGAGGGAGCCCCAGCATTTT

abundance: NA
d_gene: TRBD1
v_gene: TRBV11-2
j_gene: TRBJ1-6
CDR3aa: CASRQIRQGLFSPLHF
CDR3nt: TGTGCCAGCAGACAGATTAGACAGGGGCTTTTTTCACCCCTCCACTTT

abundance: NA
d_gene: TRBD1
v_gene: TRBV6-5
j_gene: TRBJ2-1
CDR3aa: CASRRDRVSEQFF
CDR3nt: TGTGCCAGCAGACGGGACAGGGTGAGTGAGCAGTTCTTC

abundance: NA
d_gene: TRBD1
v_gene: TRBV4-1
j_gene: TRBJ1-1
CDR3aa: CASSSRQGAWETEAFF
CDR3nt: TGCGCCAGCAGCTCTCGCCAGGGGGCCTGGGAGACTGAAGCTTTCTTT

abundance: few
d_gene: NA
v_gene: TRBV7-8
j_gene: TRBJ1-5
CDR3aa: CASSLASRNQPQHF
CDR3nt: TGTGCCAGCAGCTTAGCGTCTCGCAATCAGCCCCAGCATTTT

abundance: NA
d_gene: TRBD1
v_gene: TRBV9
j_gene: TRBJ2-1
CDR3aa: CASSVAWTGAYYNEQFF
CDR3nt: TGTGCCAGCAGCGTAGCTTGGACAGGGGCCTACTACAATGAGCAGTTCTTC

abundance: NA
d_gene: NA
v_gene: TRBV7-2
j_gene: TRBJ2-7
CDR3aa: CASSSVAGTYEQYF
CDR3nt: TGTGCCAGCAGCTCCGTGGCAGGGACTTACGAGCAGTACTTC

abundance: NA
d_gene: NA
v_gene: TRBV10-3
j_gene: TRBJ1-2
CDR3aa: CAISDGQGRPNYGYTF
CDR3nt: TGTGCCATCAGTGACGGCCAGGGACGGCCTAACTATGGCTACACCTTC

abundance: NA
d_gene: NA
v_gene: TRBV6-1
j_gene: TRBJ1-2
CDR3aa: CASSEKQGNNYGYTF
CDR3nt: TGTGCCAGCAGTGAAAAACAGGGAAATAACTATGGCTACACCTTC

abundance: NA
d_gene: NA
v_gene: TRBV4-3
j_gene: TRBJ2-3
CDR3aa: CASSQHGPGSSTDTQYF
CDR3nt: TGCGCCAGCAGCCAGCATGGACCGGGATCCAGCACAGATACGCAGTATTTT

abundance: NA
d_gene: TRBD1
v_gene: TRBV7-2
j_gene: TRBJ1-2
CDR3aa: CASSIRQGGYTF
CDR3nt: TGTGCCAGCAGCATAAGACAGGGTGGCTACACCTTC

abundance: NA
d_gene: NA
v_gene: TRBV6-5
j_gene: TRBJ2-1
CDR3aa: CATNSPDTNEQFF
CDR3nt: TGTGCCACTAACTCCCCCGACACCAATGAGCAGTTCTTC

abundance: NA
d_gene: NA
v_gene: TRBV18
j_gene: TRBJ2-5
CDR3aa: CASSPRPGPQETQYF
CDR3nt: TGTGCCAGCTCACCACGTCCGGGACCCCAAGAGACCCAGTACTTC

abundance: NA
d_gene: NA
v_gene: TRBV10-3
j_gene: TRBJ2-7
CDR3aa: CAISDGTLTSYEQYF
CDR3nt: TGTGCCATCAGTGATGGGACTTTAACCTCCTACGAGCAGTACTTC

abundance: NA
d_gene: NA
v_gene: TRBV6-6
j_gene: TRBJ2-1
CDR3aa: CASSPRGDEQFF
CDR3nt: TGTGCCAGCAGCCCCCGAGGAGATGAGCAGTTCTTC

abundance: NA
d_gene: TRBD2
v_gene: TRBV29-1
j_gene: TRBJ2-1
CDR3aa: CSVDGLASIYNEQFF
CDR3nt: TGCAGCGTCGACGGACTAGCGAGTATCTACAATGAGCAGTTCTTC

abundance: NA
d_gene: NA
v_gene: TRBV5-1
j_gene: TRBJ2-2
CDR3aa: CASSLGQSNTGELFF
CDR3nt: TGCGCCAGCAGCTTGGGACAGTCGAACACCGGGGAGCTGTTTTTT

abundance: NA
d_gene: NA
v_gene: TRBV5-1
j_gene: TRBJ1-1
CDR3aa: CASSPTAMNTEAFF
CDR3nt: TGCGCCAGCAGCCCGACCGCCATGAACACTGAAGCTTTCTTT

abundance: medium-sized
d_gene: TRBD1
v_gene: TRBV7-8
j_gene: TRBJ2-7
CDR3aa: CASSHLTGGAERQYF
CDR3nt: TGTGCCAGCAGCCACCTGACAGGGGGAGCCGAGCGGCAGTACTTC

abundance: NA
d_gene: NA
v_gene: TRBV6-5
j_gene: TRBJ2-3
CDR3aa: CASSYSGGLLDTQYF
CDR3nt: TGTGCCAGCAGTTACTCGGGCGGGTTGTTAGATACGCAGTATTTT

abundance: NA
d_gene: NA
v_gene: TRBV2
j_gene: TRBJ1-1
CDR3aa: CASSGGAQDTEAFF
CDR3nt: TGTGCCAGCAGCGGGGGGGCCCAAGATACTGAAGCTTTCTTT

abundance: NA
d_gene: TRBD2
v_gene: TRBV25-1
j_gene: TRBJ2-1
CDR3aa: CASRDAGGRNEQFF
CDR3nt: TGTGCCAGCAGAGACGCGGGGGGGCGAAATGAGCAGTTCTTC

abundance: NA
d_gene: NA
v_gene: TRBV11-3
j_gene: TRBJ2-3
CDR3aa: CASSQRAFPDTQYF
CDR3nt: TGTGCCAGCAGCCAGCGGGCTTTTCCCGATACGCAGTATTTT

abundance: NA
d_gene: NA
v_gene: TRBV30
j_gene: TRBJ1-2
CDR3aa: CAWGLRGPTLF
CDR3nt: TGTGCCTGGGGATTGAGGGGACCGACTCTCTTC

abundance: NA
d_gene: TRBD1
v_gene: TRBV7-6
j_gene: TRBJ1-4
CDR3aa: CASSHRGRGQLGYEKLFF
CDR3nt: TGTGCCAGCAGCCACCGGGGGAGGGGGCAATTGGGCTATGAAAAACTGTTTTTT

abundance: NA
d_gene: NA
v_gene: TRBV27
j_gene: TRBJ2-2
CDR3aa: CASTSTHPGELFF
CDR3nt: TGTGCCAGCACCTCGACTCACCCCGGGGAGCTGTTTTTT

abundance: NA
d_gene: TRBD1
v_gene: TRBV10-1
j_gene: TRBJ2-1
CDR3aa: CASRESGQGDHNEQFF
CDR3nt: TGCGCCAGCAGAGAAAGCGGACAGGGGGATCACAATGAGCAGTTCTTC

abundance: NA
d_gene: NA
v_gene: TRBV7-6
j_gene: TRBJ2-7
CDR3aa: CASSHSGGNEQYF
CDR3nt: TGTGCCAGCAGCCATAGTGGGGGGAACGAGCAGTACTTC

abundance: NA
d_gene: NA
v_gene: TRBV18
j_gene: TRBJ1-4
CDR3aa: CASSPGQENEKLFF
CDR3nt: TGTGCCAGCTCACCAGGCCAGGAAAATGAAAAACTGTTTTTT

abundance: NA
d_gene: NA
v_gene: TRBV12-5
j_gene: TRBJ2-2
CDR3aa: CAGPPGELFF
CDR3nt: TGTGCTGGTCCTCCCGGGGAGCTGTTTTTT

abundance: NA
d_gene: NA
v_gene: TRBV7-9
j_gene: TRBJ1-3
CDR3aa: CASSDYYGGAGLSGNTIYF
CDR3nt: TGTGCCAGCAGTGATTACTACGGTGGGGCAGGCCTCTCTGGAAACACCATATATTTT

abundance: NA
d_gene: TRBD1
v_gene: TRBV18
j_gene: TRBJ1-6
CDR3aa: CASSPSGLGQSRGYNSPLHF
CDR3nt: TGTGCCAGCTCACCATCCGGATTGGGACAGTCGAGGGGTTATAATTCACCCCTCCACTTT

abundance: NA
d_gene: TRBD2
v_gene: TRBV5-1
j_gene: TRBJ2-5
CDR3aa: CASSLAAGGFQETQYF
CDR3nt: TGCGCCAGCAGCTTGGCAGCGGGGGGCTTCCAAGAGACCCAGTACTTC

abundance: NA
d_gene: NA
v_gene: TRBV10-3
j_gene: TRBJ2-7
CDR3aa: CAISDRQASYEQYF
CDR3nt: TGTGCCATCAGTGATCGACAGGCCTCCTACGAGCAGTACTTC

abundance: once
d_gene: NA
v_gene: TRBV28
j_gene: TRBJ2-4
CDR3aa: CASWGRPENIQYF
CDR3nt: TGTGCCAGCTGGGGTCGCCCGGAAAACATTCAGTACTTC

abundance: NA
d_gene: NA
v_gene: TRBV6-1
j_gene: TRBJ2-1
CDR3aa: CASTYAGNEQFF
CDR3nt: TGTGCCAGCACCTATGCAGGGAATGAGCAGTTCTTC

abundance: NA
d_gene: TRBD1
v_gene: TRBV9
j_gene: TRBJ1-1
CDR3aa: CASSVGGTGSTEAFF
CDR3nt: TGTGCCAGCAGCGTAGGGGGGACAGGCTCCACTGAAGCTTTCTTT

abundance: NA
d_gene: TRBD1
v_gene: TRBV5-1
j_gene: TRBJ1-1
CDR3aa: CASSGDSLGNTEAFF
CDR3nt: TGCGCCAGCAGCGGGGACAGCCTGGGGAACACTGAAGCTTTCTTT

abundance: NA
d_gene: NA
v_gene: TRBV6-5
j_gene: TRBJ2-7
CDR3aa: CASRTQGQQGYEQYF
CDR3nt: TGTGCCAGCAGAACACAGGGCCAGCAGGGCTACGAGCAGTACTTC

abundance: NA
d_gene: TRBD1
v_gene: TRBV4-3
j_gene: TRBJ1-6
CDR3aa: CASSRTLGTGNSPLHF
CDR3nt: TGCGCCAGCAGCCGCACGCTCGGGACAGGGAATTCACCCCTCCACTTT

abundance: NA
d_gene: NA
v_gene: TRBV6-6
j_gene: TRBJ1-2
CDR3aa: CASSWTRDERDYGYTF
CDR3nt: TGTGCCAGCAGTTGGACCCGGGACGAGAGGGACTATGGCTACACCTTC

abundance: NA
d_gene: NA
v_gene: TRBV29-1
j_gene: TRBJ2-7
CDR3aa: CSVEEGDTFYEQYF
CDR3nt: TGCAGCGTTGAAGAGGGGGACACTTTCTACGAGCAGTACTTC

abundance: NA
d_gene: NA
v_gene: TRBV29-1
j_gene: TRBJ2-1
CDR3aa: CSGRGATYNEQFF
CDR3nt: TGCAGCGGCCGGGGGGCAACCTACAATGAGCAGTTCTTC

abundance: NA
d_gene: TRBD1
v_gene: TRBV5-4
j_gene: TRBJ2-1
CDR3aa: CASSVTGGSGQFF
CDR3nt: TGTGCCAGCAGCGTAACAGGGGGCTCTGGGCAGTTCTTC

abundance: NA
d_gene: NA
v_gene: TRBV27
j_gene: TRBJ2-3
CDR3aa: CASSSWPGNTQYF
CDR3nt: TGTGCCAGCAGTTCTTGGCCTGGGAATACGCAGTATTTT

abundance: NA
d_gene: NA
v_gene: TRBV5-4
j_gene: TRBJ1-1
CDR3aa: CASSLSGLEAFF
CDR3nt: TGTGCCAGCAGCTTGTCCGGCCTCGAAGCTTTCTTT

abundance: NA
d_gene: NA
v_gene: TRBV5-1
j_gene: TRBJ2-2
CDR3aa: CASSPNTGELFF
CDR3nt: TGCGCCAGCAGCCCGAACACCGGGGAGCTGTTTTTT

abundance: NA
d_gene: NA
v_gene: TRBV4-3
j_gene: TRBJ1-2
CDR3aa: CASSRNWGANGYTF
CDR3nt: TGCGCCAGCAGCCGAAACTGGGGGGCAAATGGCTACACCTTC

abundance: NA
d_gene: NA
v_gene: TRBV19
j_gene: TRBJ1-4
CDR3aa: CASRSRADGEKLFF
CDR3nt: TGTGCCAGTAGAAGTAGGGCGGACGGAGAAAAACTGTTTTTT

abundance: once
d_gene: NA
v_gene: TRBV4-3
j_gene: TRBJ1-6
CDR3aa: CASSQDHSAINSPLHF
CDR3nt: TGCGCCAGCAGCCAAGATCATTCCGCTATTAATTCACCCCTCCACTTT

abundance: NA
d_gene: NA
v_gene: TRBV7-8
j_gene: TRBJ1-2
CDR3aa: CASSLRGAGVSYGYTF
CDR3nt: TGTGCCAGCAGCTTAAGGGGCGCAGGCGTTAGCTATGGCTACACCTTC

abundance: NA
d_gene: TRBD2
v_gene: TRBV18
j_gene: TRBJ2-1
CDR3aa: CASSPPGLAGGYNEQFF
CDR3nt: TGTGCCAGCTCACCACCCGGACTAGCGGGGGGGTACAATGAGCAGTTCTTC

abundance: NA
d_gene: NA
v_gene: TRBV16
j_gene: TRBJ1-2
CDR3aa: CASSQLAEYGYTF
CDR3nt: TGTGCCAGCAGCCAATTGGCAGAGTATGGCTACACCTTC

abundance: NA
d_gene: NA
v_gene: TRBV4-3
j_gene: TRBJ1-2
CDR3aa: CASSRQALTNYGYTF
CDR3nt: TGCGCCAGCAGCCGGCAGGCCTTGACTAACTATGGCTACACCTTC